The present TCR beta chain was sequenced within a study of T cells in Graves' hyperthyroidism and ophthalmopathy. Study-wide results and limits: Model-based prediction identified ophthalmopathy a median approximately 6.2 months prior to its onset. Ophthalmopathy and stable hyperthyroidism were separated by a 13 V-J model.

From RNA transcripts, TCR beta CDR3 regions were amplified. The TCR CDR3 first-round RT-PCR relied on the HTBI primer set. TCRdb ran MiXCR on the multiplex PCR reads and lists one entry per CDR3 protein. The data contain under 450,000 distinct CDR3 sequences, approximately 17% of them seen just once; the ten biggest clones take up more than 30%. The CDR3 has 14 amino acids. CDR1 and CDR2 from the germline V gene are MDHEN and SYDVKM. Between the trimmed V and J ends, which lost 8 bases and 5 bases, there was a span of 18 bases. Exclusions: uncontrolled infection, other autoimmune disease, pregnancy, lactation. This blood was taken when hyperthyroidism was first diagnosed, before any ophthalmopathy symptoms existed. This clonotype occurred many times. As yet, its antigen is unknown.

The V gene is TRBV28, the J gene TRBJ1-2; D not certain. The TCR originated in a woman in her twenties or thirties with Graves' hyperthyroidism that later progressed to Graves' ophthalmopathy. Sequences were obtained from blood. CDR3 bases: TGTGCCAGCGCCGAGTCCCCACCCTTTTATGGCTACACCTTC. Its translation: CASAESPPFYGYTF.